Sequencing of this TCR beta chain was carried out in a study of blood T cell repertoires in COVID-19. Study-level information: Whether acute or convalescent, the COVID-19 samples came from the United States, Italy and Spain. PBMCs, B-cell-depleted T cells, or T cells provided the cDNA or gDNA that made up the material.

This CDR3 is built from 17 residues. Losses at the gene ends were 8 bases for V and 6 bases for J; bases not matched to a gene: 21. Germline lookup yields CDR1 SEHNR and CDR2 FQNEAQ (reference sequence). Original handling: Cell counts per sample came from amplifying reference gene primers. The table came from immunoSEQ multiplex PCR; TCRdb's copy has only in-frame clones and leaves some out. V, J and clone size were drawn from that table, and D and trimming were deduced from the DNA. Among about 55,000 clones, roughly four fifths were seen once, and the ten largest hold about 1.8%. This chain uses TRBV7-9 with TRBJ1-2; TRBD1 aligns across 7 bases. The clonotype comes from a woman aged 60-75 years with acute or convalescent COVID-19. Sample: peripheral blood. DNA for the CDR3: TGTGCCAGCGGCCAACAAACCCGGGACAGACATAGGAATGGCTACACCTTC. Protein product: CASGQQTRDRHRNGYTF. Complete variable domain (other parts from reference TRBV7-9 and TRBJ1-2): DTGVSQNPRHKITKRGQNVTFRCDPISEHNRLYWYRQTLGQGPEFLTYFQNEAQLEKSRLLSDRFSAERPKGSFSTLEIQRTEQGDSAMYLCASGQQTRDRHRNGYTFGSGTRLTVV.